The clone carrying this TCR beta chain occurred many times. Its antigen is unidentified. The CDR3 is 16 residues long. The junction had 10 bases not matched to a gene; V was cut back by 4 bases and J by 5 bases. Germline V gene data show CDR1 as SGHRS and CDR2 as YFSETQ. The data belong to a study of Graves' ophthalmopathy and Graves' hyperthyroidism. General study findings and limits: A majority of expanded thyroid clonotypes exceeding 0.001 frequency were likewise present in blood.

None of the included patients had other autoimmune diseases, uncontrolled infections, pregnancy or lactation, as these led to exclusion. Scientists amplified the TCR beta CDR3 regions from RNA transcripts. The first-round RT-PCR employed HTBI primers together with the Qiagen OneStep RT-PCR kit. A multiplex PCR was then performed as the second round. Via MiXCR, TCRdb re-called the multiplex PCR reads, giving one row per CDR3 protein. The sample contains around 660,000 distinct CDR3 sequences, about two fifths of which appear only once. Sequencing was done on a sample of peripheral blood. This sequence originates from an adult man with Graves' ophthalmopathy. This chain connects TRBV5-1 to TRBJ2-2; 8 nucleotides match TRBD1. DNA of the CDR3: TGCGCCAGCAGCAACGGACAGGGAGGAAGGACCGGGGAGCTGTTTTTT. Amino acid sequence: CASSNGQGGRTGELFF.